This section outlines one T cell receptor beta chain sequence together with its context. This clonotype turned up a few times. It lacks a known antigen. Nothing much larger sits one base from this clone, and base qualities are not available. PBMCs were isolated by Ficoll-Paque density gradient centrifugation. From cysteine to phenylalanine, the CDR3 is 12 amino acids long. Of all the DNA, just the CDR3 is kept, 36 bases in frame from base 1. CDR1 and CDR2 are drawn from the germline V gene: SGHTA, FQGNSA. The trim is 0 bases for V and 10 bases for J, with a gap of 6 bases between the germline ends. The data were taken from a study of T-cell memory formation after mild COVID-19 (dated by TCRdb to about 2021). Context from the whole study: TCR sequence clusters from the two donors were found to be largely donor specific. In a couple of donors, T-cell clones that expanded and contracted after mild COVID-19 were followed by sequencing TCRalpha and TCRbeta repertoires longitudinally. The cohort comprised two young, previously healthy adult volunteers, one female and one male. The study at large found these results: Contracting CD4+ clones turned up mainly in the CM and EM memory subsets, whereas EMRA was where CD8+ clones were enriched. Some responding clones were detected in pre-infection memory, which suggested that pre-existing cross-reactive memory T cells had joined the SARS-CoV-2 response. The second-wave clones that peaked on day 37 were not confirmed to be SARS-CoV-2 specific. Only a couple of mild cases were covered by the study, and larger cohorts that include severe cases with pre-infection samples were considered necessary. From day 15 to 85, contracting clones showed balanced CD4/CD8 phenotypes, whereas a second wave of clones that expanded from day 15 to 37 leaned towards CD4+.

Sequencing relied on an Illumina NovaSeq 6000. TCRalpha and TCRbeta cDNA libraries were built by 5'RACE with constant-segment primers, adding sample barcodes and unique molecular identifiers. Trizol reagent was used to extract RNA from every sample. The libraries were amplified in two PCR steps, and the second step added a second sample barcode and Illumina TruSeq adapters. Sequencing of libraries was performed on an Illumina NovaSeq with 2 x 150 bp paired-end reads. Per the source publication's procedure: Demultiplexing of reads and collapsing into UMI-guided consensus sequences were performed with migec v1.2.7. With mixcr v2.1.11, UMI consensuses were aligned to TRA and TRB V and J templates and assembled into clonotypes. A clonotype was counted as expanded or contracted only when both edgeR and NoisET called the clonotype significant, with the noise models trained on biological replicates. For edgeR calls, the cutoffs were a false discovery rate-adjusted p below 0.01 and a log2 fold-change threshold of 1. PCA with hierarchical clustering of max-normalized trajectories of the 1000 most abundant clonotypes was used as exploratory dynamics analysis. The CD4 or CD8 phenotype of responding clones was assigned using the separately sequenced CD4+ and CD8+ repertoires. Using fastp at Q25 and MiXCR, TCRdb reprocessed the public reads and kept productive beta chains. Every CDR3 protein is listed once, alongside the most common genes and DNA of its rows. None of the V and J calls come from the authors' own analysis; TCRdb made them. For this sample the table gives roughly 100,000 distinct CDR3 sequences, of which approximately 15% were detected only once. Approximately 40% of the sample is held by the ten biggest clonotypes.

Source material: PBMCs or a T cell subset sorted from them (not recorded which). The rearrangement joined TRBV7-2 to TRBJ2-2, with an unclear D gene assignment. The clonotype was recovered from a man in his late teens or twenties who had mild COVID-19 (a few samples of this study predate the infection). The sample titles of this study are shuffled in the database, so cell type and time point are left out; the donor was told from shared clones. The CDR3 reads CASSLALEELFF. The base sequence is TGTGCCAGCAGCTTAGCGCTTGAGGAGCTGTTTTTT.